Only a few counts were recorded for the clone carrying this T cell receptor (beta chain). Clones were read by immunoSEQ multiplex PCR, and TCRdb kept only the in-frame ones, dropping some. Of 90,000 to 110,000 clones in the sample, under 90% are singletons; the top ten hold about 13%. Trimming removed 3 bases from V and 1 base from J, with 15 bases in between. The CDR3 is 16 amino acids. In germline, CDR1 is MDHEN, CDR2 SYDVKM. These data come from a study of control samples from healthy donors and cancer patients. The specimen sequenced was blood. The chain carries TRBV28 and TRBJ1-1, with D unclear. The TCR originated in a woman aged 50 to 60 in good health. Here the CDR3 DNA reads TGTGCCAGCAGTTTCCTCTCTGGTGGGCAGAACACTGAAGCTTTCTTT. It encodes CASSFLSGGQNTEAFF.